The next 18 T cell receptor beta chains were all read from a single sample in a study of Graves' ophthalmopathy and Graves' hyperthyroidism listed by TCRdb under 2018. Sequencing was performed on an Illumina HiSeq 2000. For repertoire sequencing, the TCR beta CDR3 regions were amplified from RNA transcripts. HTBI primers and the Qiagen OneStep RT-PCR kit were used in a first-round RT-PCR, which was followed by a second-round multiplex PCR, size selection and purification. The public reads were reprocessed in TCRdb via fastp at Q25 and MiXCR, keeping in-frame beta chains. Each CDR3 protein appears once, grouped with its most common genes and DNA. In all, the sample holds roughly 600,000 distinct CDR3 sequences, and roughly 39% of those were seen once. The leading ten clones occupy 4% to 5% of the sample. The specimen was peripheral blood or thyroid tissue (not recorded which). These receptors all come from an adult man with Graves' hyperthyroidism.

At least ten counts were recorded for this clonotype. The gene calls are TRBV6-1 and TRBJ2-7, with TRBD1 identical over 10 bases. Looked up from germline, CDR1 is MNHNS and CDR2 is SASEGT. With V trimmed by 2 bases and J by 5 bases, 3 bases remained unmatched. The CDR3 consists of 14 residues. DNA of the CDR3: TGTGCCAGCAGTGAATGGGGACAGGGGAACGAGCAGTACTTC. It translates to CASSEWGQGNEQYF.

This chain links TRBV7-3 with TRBJ2-7, with unresolved D. CDR3 length: 14 amino acids. The germline CDR1 and CDR2 sequences are SGHTA and FQGTGA. Trimming removed 6 bases at V and 0 bases at J, with 12 bases between. The CDR3 DNA reads as TGTGCCAGCAGTGATCTTAGTGCCTCCTACGAGCAGTACTTC. Its translation is CASSDLSASYEQYF.

Details on this clonotype: A junction end diverges from the germline sequence, so it may reflect a read error. V gene TRBV29-1 combines with J gene TRBJ1-4; no clear D. The germline V gene encodes CDR1 SQVTM and CDR2 ANQGSEA. The CDR3 sequence is 13 residues long. The CDR3, as DNA: TGCAGCGTTGTCAGCCCAACTAATGAAAAACTGTCTTTT. Amino acid sequence: CSVVSPTNEKLSF.

The rearrangement links TRBV7-3 to TRBJ2-3; D gene ambiguous. V gave up 4 bases and J gave up 4 bases, with 9 bases separating them. This CDR3 is 13 amino acids long. Germline V gene sequence: CDR1 SGHTA, CDR2 FQGTGA. The CDR3 region has the DNA TGTGCCAGCAGCTACTCCGGGCCAGATACGCAGTATTTT. Protein: CASSYSGPDTQYF.

This clonotype was detected ten times or more. The V gene is TRBV20-1, the J gene TRBJ1-6, with TRBD1 as a possible D gene (5 bases). The V gene lost 1 base and the J gene lost 8 bases, with 15 bases spanning the gap. The germline CDR1 and CDR2 sequences are DFQATT and SNEGSKA (reference sequence). This CDR3 region has 15 residues. CDR3 protein: CSARAIGQGHSPLHF. The CDR3 DNA is TGCAGTGCTAGAGCAATTGGGCAGGGCCATTCACCCCTCCACTTT.

This clonotype was seen more than once but under ten times. V is TRBV7-9 and J is TRBJ2-1, with TRBD2 identical over 8 bases. There are 12 residues in the CDR3. Germline-derived CDR1 and CDR2 are SEHNR and FQNEAQ (reference sequence). Unmatched junction bases numbered 7, after V lost 4 bases and J lost 14 bases. CDR3 coding DNA: TGTGCCAGCAGCTCCCCGGGACTAGGCGAGTTCTTC. Encoded protein: CASSSPGLGEFF.

There are many counts of this clonotype. The gene calls are TRBV5-8 and TRBJ1-2; no definite D call. CDR3 size: 14 residues. Looked up from germline, CDR1 is SGHTS and CDR2 is YDEGEE. V lost 0 bases and J 8 bases, leaving 14 bases between the germline ends. Here the CDR3 DNA reads TGTGCCAGCAGCTTGGAGTGGGTCGGCGGAGGCTACACCTTC. The encoded protein is CASSLEWVGGGYTF.

At least ten counts were recorded for this clonotype. The genes are TRBV6-1 and TRBJ1-1; TRBD1 aligns across 8 bases. V was pared by 3 bases and J by 7 bases, with 4 bases of the junction left unmatched. CDR1 and CDR2 (germline): MNHNS, SASEGT. This CDR3 region has 13 residues. The DNA of the CDR3 is TGTGCCAGCAGTGACGGGACAGGTCATGAAGCTTTCTTT. Its translation: CASSDGTGHEAFF.

This clonotype showed up many times. V and J are TRBV20-1 and TRBJ2-7, with D tentatively TRBD1 (5 bases). Germline assignment: CDR1 DFQATT and CDR2 SNEGSKA (reference sequence). The CDR3 is made up of 13 amino acids. Trimming pared 3 bases from V and 5 bases from J, leaving 14 bases between. CDR3 residues: CSASQDIGDEQYF. The CDR3 DNA reads TGCAGTGCTAGTCAGGACATCGGCGACGAGCAGTACTTC.

This clonotype was picked up a small number of times. The rearrangement links TRBV19 to TRBJ2-2; TRBD1 matches 10 bases. J gave up 6 bases and V 1 base, and 5 bases lay outside the gene matches. In germline, CDR1 is LNHDA, CDR2 SQIVND (reference sequence). This CDR3 contains 16 residues. CDR3 nucleotides: TGTGCCAGTAGTATAGGGAGACAGGGGGCCCCCGGGGAGCTGTTTTTT. It specifies CASSIGRQGAPGELFF.

This chain links TRBV7-2 with TRBJ2-7; 7 positions match TRBD1. The V and J ends lost 5 bases and 3 bases, in that order; junction bases with no gene match: 7. Per the germline V gene, CDR1 is SGHTA and CDR2 is FQGNSA. This CDR3 is built from 14 residues. The CDR3 here is CASSRDRESYEQYF. The CDR3 nucleotides are TGTGCCAGCAGCCGAGACAGGGAAAGCTACGAGCAGTACTTC.

Points on this clonotype: One end of the junction does not line up with germline, which may come from a read error. This chain connects TRBV7-7 to TRBJ2-7; TRBD2 is a possible D gene (5 bases). The CDR3 runs 15 residues. Per germline, CDR1 SSHAT and CDR2 FNYEAQ (reference sequence). The CDR3 DNA reads as TGTGCTAGCAGCGTTGTCCGAGGGAACTCCTACGAGCAGTACTTC. Its translation is CASSVVRGNSYEQYF. The variable domain in full, completed from reference TRBV7-7 and TRBJ2-7, reads GAGVSQSPRYKVTKRGQDVTLRCDPISSHATLYWYQQALGQGPEFLTYFNYEAQPDKSGLPSDRFSAERPEGSISTLTIQRTEQRDSAMYRCASSVVRGNSYEQYFGPGTRLTVT.

This clonotype appeared many times. The chain is built from TRBV29-1 and TRBJ2-5, with D unclear. Germline CDR1 reads SQVTM; CDR2 reads ANQGSEA. V lost 1 base to trimming and J lost 1 base, with 7 bases between them. The CDR3 is made up of 13 amino acids. CDR3 in amino acids: CSVEGTGQETQYF. The CDR3 DNA reads as TGCAGCGTTGAAGGAACGGGCCAAGAGACCCAGTACTTC.

This rearrangement joins TRBV25-1 to TRBJ1-2; D is uncertain. Trimming left V 6 bases short and J 7 bases short, with 15 bases between. Germline loops: CDR1 MGHDK, CDR2 SYGVNS. The CDR3 runs to 13 residues. The CDR3 DNA reads as TGTGCCAGCAGCTTAGTCGCGGGGTTTGGCTACACCTTC. This translates into CASSLVAGFGYTF.

V gene TRBV20-1 combines with J gene TRBJ2-5; 8 positions match TRBD1. The CDR3 has 15 residues. Trimming took 4 bases from V and 5 from J; bases not matched to a gene: 12. Germline V gene data show CDR1 as DFQATT and CDR2 as SNEGSKA (reference sequence). Here the CDR3 reads CSATPGTGVGETQYF. CDR3 bases: TGCAGTGCTACCCCAGGGACAGGAGTAGGGGAGACCCAGTACTTC.

The chain is built from TRBV3-1 and TRBJ1-1; a weak D match, TRBD1 (6 bases). The CDR3 is 17 residues long. Germline assignment: CDR1 LGHDT and CDR2 YNNKEL (reference sequence). Trimming left V 0 bases short and J 0 bases short, with 14 bases between. The DNA of the CDR3 is TGTGCCAGCAGCCAAGATCAACGTGGGGGCTTGAACACTGAAGCTTTCTTT. Its translation is CASSQDQRGGLNTEAFF.

This clonotype was counted only a few times. J is TRBJ2-7 and V is TRBV7-9, with 10 bases that match TRBD1. The CDR3 runs to 17 residues. V was clipped by 2 bases and J by 9 bases; unmatched bases: 16. The V gene's germline CDR1 is SEHNR and CDR2 FQNEAQ (reference sequence). CDR3 nucleotide sequence: TGTGCCAGCAGCTTATGGGGACAGGGGCAGGGCACAGATACGCAGTACTTC. It translates to CASSLWGQGQGTDTQYF.

The table lists this clonotype with many counts. The chain recombines TRBV6-4 with TRBJ1-1, with D tentatively TRBD1 (6 bases). The germline gives CDR1 MRHNA, CDR2 SNTAGT. The CDR3 consists of 12 residues. The V and J ends lost 7 bases and 1 base respectively, with 7 bases between them. CDR3 loop: CASKGGNTEAFF. The CDR3 DNA is TGTGCCAGCAAGGGGGGGAACACTGAAGCTTTCTTT.